This T cell receptor beta chain was profiled in a study of blood T cell repertoires in COVID-19. Across the whole study: The analysed material was cDNA or gDNA that came from T cells, B-cell-depleted T cells, or PBMCs.

Source study methods: Estimates of nucleated cell counts were drawn from the amplification of reference gene primers. Libraries were prepared by immunoSEQ multiplex PCR; TCRdb keeps only in-frame clonotypes and omits some of them. The V and J calls and clone size were taken over from that table, and D and trimming were inferred from the DNA. The data contain fewer than 200,000 clones, around 85% of them singletons. Per germline, CDR1 MDHEN and CDR2 SYDVKM. J was trimmed by 5 bases and V by 4 bases; bases with no gene match: 8. The CDR3 has 15 residues. The clonotype comes from a woman aged 55-69 years with acute or convalescent COVID-19. The sequenced sample consisted of peripheral blood. The gene calls are TRBV28 and TRBJ1-1, with TRBD1 matching 9 bases. The CDR3 sequence is CASSYRGRLVTEAFF. In DNA, the CDR3 is TGTGCCAGCAGTTACAGGGGGCGATTAGTTACTGAAGCTTTCTTT.